This T cell receptor (beta chain) was observed in a study of T cells in Graves' hyperthyroidism and ophthalmopathy. Study context: Peripheral blood was drawn at first diagnosis, prior to all treatment.

Amplification yielded TCR beta CDR3 regions, with RNA transcripts as the source. First-round RT-PCR of the TCR CDR3 relied on the HTBI primer set. Each CDR3 protein gets one entry after TCRdb re-called the multiplex PCR reads with MiXCR. The sample lists around 350,000 distinct CDR3 sequences, 20% to 30% occurring once. This clonotype was seen a few times. Its antigen is not identified. The study defined stable Graves' hyperthyroidism as no ophthalmopathy progression within 18 months. About 10 ml of fresh peripheral blood supplied the PBMCs. V was clipped by 5 bases and J by 10 bases; unmatched bases: 15. The CDR3 length is 16 residues. Germline CDR1 reads MNHNS; CDR2 reads SASEGT. General observations from the study: Blood samples included most of the expanded thyroid clonotypes exceeding 0.001.

V gene TRBV6-1 combines with J gene TRBJ2-3, with 10 bases identical to TRBD2. The sequence came from a man aged 45-60 years with Graves' hyperthyroidism. Input material: blood. CDR3 protein: CASSSRTSGPPVAQYF. The CDR3, as DNA: TGTGCCAGCAGTTCTCGGACTAGCGGTCCCCCGGTTGCGCAGTATTTT.